Each of the 22 T cell receptor beta chains below was sequenced from the same sample in a study of regulatory T cells in long-lasting Graves disease. Described time point: newly diagnosed GD, antithyroid drugs for less than 3 months. Preparation of the TCR library used RNA extracted from PBMCs. CDR3 regions were amplified by Arm-PCR using iRepertoire HTBI primers to build TCR beta libraries. In TCRdb, the multiplex PCR reads were re-called with MiXCR into one record per CDR3 protein. The table lists 350,000 to 500,000 distinct CDR3 sequences, about 14% of them singletons, with roughly 15% in the top ten. This sample was shared with a second study, whose subject was T cells in Graves' hyperthyroidism and ophthalmopathy.

The source material was peripheral blood mononuclear cells (PBMCs), sampled at new diagnosis, from a patient treated with antithyroid drugs. Receptors originate from a woman aged 45-60 years with Graves disease.

Comment on this clonotype: Possible read error: a much larger clone is one base away. The rearrangement uses TRBV11-2 and TRBJ2-1; D not resolved. This CDR3 has 14 residues. Germline CDR1 SGHAT, CDR2 FQNNGV. Trimming stripped 0 bases from V and 10 bases from J, with 13 bases between. CDR3 DNA sequence: TGTGCCAGCAGCTTAGAGAGTTGGGCTTACGAGCAGTTCTTC. This gives the protein CASSLESWAYEQFF.

This clonotype occurred a few times. The chain joins TRBV30 to TRBJ1-2; no firm D call. CDR1 and CDR2 (germline): GTSNPN, SVGIG (reference sequence). The CDR3 has 10 amino acids. The CDR3 DNA sequence: TGTGCGGCCAGCCGCCATGGCTACACCTTC. Amino acid sequence: CAASRHGYTF. Variable domain in full (rest from reference TRBV30 and TRBJ1-2): SQTIHQWPATLVQPVGSPLSLECTVEGTSNPNLYWYRQAAGRGLQLLFYSVGIGQISSEVPQNLSASRPQDRQFILSSKKLLLSDSGFYLCAASRHGYTFGSGTRLTVV.

This clonotype was seen more than once but under ten times. The chain couples TRBV7-9 to TRBJ2-6; 7 bases are a match to TRBD1. Germline trimming cut 5 bases from V and 0 bases from J; bases unmatched to any gene: 7. From germline, CDR1 is SEHNR and CDR2 FQNEAQ (reference sequence). This CDR3 has 17 amino acids. CDR3 in DNA: TGTGCCAGCAGCACTAGACAGGGTTTCTCTGGGGCCAACGTCCTGACTTTC. Its protein product is CASSTRQGFSGANVLTF.

A few counts support this clonotype. The chain has TRBV2 and TRBJ2-7; no reliable D call. The V end was cut by 6 bases, the J end by 6 bases, with 21 bases between. Germline CDR1 SNHLY, CDR2 FYNNEI. This CDR3 has 15 residues. This chain's CDR3 is CASRGENPFTGEQYF. The CDR3, as DNA: TGTGCCAGCAGGGGCGAGAACCCCTTTACCGGCGAGCAGTACTTC.

This clonotype was detected a few times. The chain combines TRBV6-5 with TRBJ2-3, with 11 bases identical to TRBD2. CDR1 MNHEY and CDR2 SVGAGI come from the germline V gene. This CDR3 has 16 amino acids. V shed 3 bases, J shed 6 bases, and the junction held 8 bases outside the gene matches. CDR3 residues: CASSYSGLAGQDTQYF. CDR3 DNA sequence: TGTGCCAGCAGTTATTCTGGACTAGCGGGTCAGGATACGCAGTATTTT.

A note on this clonotype: A read error may be the cause here, since a much bigger clone is one base away. The missing conserved phenylalanine or tryptophan at the end of this CDR3 makes a read error likely. The DNA is omitted, as the CDR3 cannot be located on it reliably, and the CDR3 follows TCRdb's listing. This chain uses TRBV28 with TRBJ2-3; the table's D call, TRBD1, was not checked against the DNA. The germline V gene encodes CDR1 MDHEN and CDR2 SYDVKM. Including both end residues, the CDR3 is 14 amino acids long. The CDR3 here is CASSLPPLSHEQYI.

This clonotype was detected many times. The chain couples TRBV7-9 to TRBJ2-3; the D gene is possibly TRBD1 (6 bases). CDR3 length: 14 amino acids. V was cut by 3 bases and J by 4 bases, with 11 bases left in between. Germline V gene lookup returns CDR1 SEHNR and CDR2 FQNEAQ (reference sequence). The chain's CDR3 is CASSFDRPADTQYF. CDR3 in DNA: TGTGCCAGCAGCTTCGACAGGCCTGCAGATACGCAGTATTTT.

This clonotype came up many times. This sequence joins TRBV12-3 or TRBV12-4 and TRBJ1-2, with 7 bases fitting TRBD1. The CDR3 is made up of 15 amino acids. V lost 4 bases to trimming and J lost 6 bases; unmatched junction nucleotides: 11. CDR3 sequence reads: CASSSWTGEVDGYTF. CDR3 coding DNA: TGTGCCAGCAGTTCCTGGACAGGCGAAGTCGATGGCTACACCTTC.

This clonotype appeared once. The chain employs TRBV2 and TRBJ2-1; D is perhaps TRBD2 (5 bases). V lost 11 bases and J 0 bases, leaving 14 bases between the germline ends. The CDR3 has 14 amino acids. Germline assignment: CDR1 SNHLY and CDR2 FYNNEI. The CDR3 spells CACLPGSSYNEQFF. As DNA, the CDR3 is TGTGCCTGCCTTCCGGGGAGCTCCTACAATGAGCAGTTCTTC.

This clonotype has a count of ten or more. The rearrangement joins TRBV24-1 to TRBJ2-2; no firm D call. The CDR3 consists of 16 residues. V gave up 3 bases and J gave up 6 bases, with 16 bases separating them. Per germline, CDR1 KGHDR and CDR2 SFDVKD. This chain's CDR3 is CATSDRHKKGPGELFF. The CDR3 DNA reads as TGTGCCACCAGTGATCGACACAAAAAAGGGCCCGGGGAGCTGTTTTTT.

This clonotype was found a few times. The chain combines TRBV14 with TRBJ2-7; D not certain. The CDR3 contains 13 residues. Germline-derived CDR1 and CDR2 are SGHDN and FVKESK. The germline V and J ends were trimmed by 5 bases and 6 bases, with 14 bases remaining between them. Written as DNA, the CDR3 is TGTGCCAGCAGCGCGAGACTCCTTCGCGAGCAGTACTTC. Its protein is CASSARLLREQYF.

This clonotype has at least ten counts. The chain joins TRBV29-1 to TRBJ2-7; tentatively, D is TRBD2 (5 bases). The CDR3 is 12 amino acids. The V end lost 6 bases, the J end lost 6 bases, and 15 bases lay between the germline ends. Germline CDR1 reads SQVTM; CDR2 reads ANQGSEA. Written as DNA, the CDR3 is TGCAGCGTAGGACTTGAGGGCGGCGAGCAGTACTTC. This translates into CSVGLEGGEQYF.

The chain couples TRBV28 to TRBJ2-3, with 9 bases matching TRBD2. The end of the DNA fits TRBJ2-1 better, so the J call may be wrong. Germline-derived CDR1 and CDR2 are MDHEN and SYDVKM. This CDR3 spans 15 amino acids. As DNA, the CDR3 is TGTGCCAGCAGCGGACTAGCGCTATACACAGATACGCAGTTCTTC. Its translation: CASSGLALYTDTQFF.

The chain is built from TRBV29-1 and TRBJ1-1, with D perhaps TRBD1 (5 bases). Germline lookup yields CDR1 SQVTM and CDR2 ANQGSEA. The CDR3 is 13 residues long. V was cut by 5 bases and J by 0 bases, with 10 bases left in between. As DNA, the CDR3 is TGCAGCGTTAGGACACCCATGAACACTGAAGCTTTCTTT. Residues: CSVRTPMNTEAFF.

This clonotype has a count of ten or more. The chain links TRBV6-1 to TRBJ2-1, with 8 bases fitting TRBD2. CDR1 is MNHNS and CDR2 is SASEGT in the germline V gene. The CDR3 contains 16 residues. Unmatched junction bases numbered 6, after V lost 1 base and J lost 4 bases. The CDR3 sequence is CASSEEASGFYNEQFF. The DNA for the CDR3 is TGTGCCAGCAGTGAAGAGGCTAGCGGGTTTTACAATGAGCAGTTCTTC.

The V gene is TRBV3-1, the J gene TRBJ2-7; 8 bases fit TRBD2. With 4 bases clipped from V and 3 bases from J, the junction kept 14 bases outside the gene matches. Germline CDR1 is LGHDT and CDR2 is YNNKEL (reference sequence). The CDR3 length is 17 residues. For the CDR3, the DNA is TGTGCCAGCAGCCGAGAAGCGGGAGTCTTACCTCACTACGAGCAGTACTTC. Amino acid sequence: CASSREAGVLPHYEQYF.

This clonotype was observed at least ten times. The chain couples TRBV5-4 to TRBJ2-1, with D possibly being TRBD2 (6 bases). The CDR3 is made up of 14 amino acids. CDR1 SGHNT and CDR2 YYREEE come from the germline V gene (reference sequence). The germline V and J ends were trimmed by 3 bases and 5 bases, with 12 bases remaining between them. The CDR3 loop reads CASSYTGGDNEQFF. The CDR3 region has the DNA TGTGCCAGCAGCTACACCGGGGGTGACAATGAGCAGTTCTTC. Based on the CDR3 plus reference TRBV5-4 and TRBJ2-1, the full variable domain is ETGVTQSPTHLIKTRGQQVTLRCSSQSGHNTVSWYQQALGQGPQFIFQYYREEENGRGNFPPRFSGLQFPNYSSELNVNALELDDSALYLCASSYTGGDNEQFFGPGTRLTVL.

The table lists this clonotype with a few counts. The chain is built from TRBV19 and TRBJ2-4; perhaps TRBD1 as D (6 bases). Trimming left V 3 bases short and J 0 bases short, with 21 bases between. The CDR3 has 19 residues. Germline CDR1 and CDR2: LNHDA and SQIVND (reference sequence). CDR3 DNA: TGTGCCAGTAGTATTAGTGCAGGGGCCTACTATCTAGCCAAAAACATTCAGTACTTC. This gives the protein CASSISAGAYYLAKNIQYF.

This clonotype was seen ten or more times. The chain uses TRBV2 and TRBJ2-7, with D unclear. Looked up from germline, CDR1 is SNHLY and CDR2 is FYNNEI. V dropped 7 bases and J dropped 0 bases, with 16 bases sitting between them. The CDR3 is 15 residues long. Here the CDR3 reads CASTLPTASSYEQYF. The CDR3, as DNA: TGTGCCAGCACCCTGCCGACGGCCAGCTCCTACGAGCAGTACTTC.

The table lists this clonotype with a few counts. The genes are TRBV7-3 and TRBJ1-1; tentative D call: TRBD1 (6 bases). This CDR3 spans 15 amino acids. From germline, CDR1 is SGHTA and CDR2 FQGTGA. Trimming took 2 bases from V and 1 from J, leaving 11 bases between them. The CDR3 loop reads CASSLYGGPNTEAFF. The CDR3 DNA reads TGTGCCAGCAGCTTATACGGGGGGCCGAACACTGAAGCTTTCTTT.

This clonotype was detected ten times or more. V and J are TRBV2 and TRBJ1-1; 8 bases match TRBD1. This CDR3 is built from 14 residues. J gave up 6 bases and V 6 bases, and 9 bases lay outside the gene matches. In germline, CDR1 is SNHLY, CDR2 FYNNEI. The CDR3 reads CASRGDRGNAEAFF. The CDR3 region has the DNA TGTGCCAGCAGGGGAGACAGGGGCAACGCTGAAGCTTTCTTT.

This clonotype appeared a few times. The chain uses TRBV18 and TRBJ2-7; 7 nucleotides align to TRBD1. This CDR3 contains 15 residues. Germline-derived CDR1 and CDR2 are KGHSH and LQKENI. V was pared by 4 bases and J by 2 bases, with 8 bases of the junction left unmatched. The CDR3 nucleotides read TGTGCCAGCTCACTTAGACAGGGTGTGGCCTACGAGCAGTACTTC. Translation: CASSLRQGVAYEQYF.